The sequence of this T cell receptor (beta chain) was determined in a study of shared clonotypes between healthy human individuals. Whole-study context: The study enrolled two women and a few men aged 18 to 49. Three plates each covered CD4 naive and memory; CD8 naive two, CD8 memory one.

Assay: immunoSEQ multiplex PCR; the TCRdb copy retains only in-frame clones and omits some. Of about a million clones listed, approximately 80% are singletons. CDR3 size: 15 residues. V dropped 7 bases and J dropped 6 bases, with 22 bases sitting between them. From germline, CDR1 is MGHDK and CDR2 SYGVNS. The rearrangement links TRBV25-1 to TRBJ2-7, with D unresolved. Material for sequencing was memory CD4+ T cells sorted from blood. Subset denoted: CD45RA-negative fraction. The clonotype comes from a man between 18 and 29 years old in good health. The CDR3 is CASKLPSLMFSEQYF. DNA for the CDR3: TGTGCCAGCAAACTTCCCTCCCTGATGTTTAGCGAGCAGTACTTC.